This TCR beta chain was captured by sequencing in a study of CD8 T cells in Susac syndrome. RNA in amounts of roughly 0.5 to 1 ug was reverse transcribed with random hexamers. Amplification of TCR beta CDR3 by immunoSEQ multiplex PCR spanned 54 Vbeta and 13 Jbeta. TCRdb fed the immunoSEQ multiplex PCR reads into MiXCR, producing one record per CDR3 protein. Here the sample spans around 150,000 distinct CDR3 sequences, roughly 94% being singletons. CD8+ and CD4+ blood T cells underwent TCR beta sequencing. Negative isolation yielded CD8+ and CD4+ T cells; FACS enriched TEMRA cells. CDR1 and CDR2 (germline): MDHEN, SYDVKM. This CDR3 has 14 residues. Unmatched junction bases numbered 2, after V lost 5 bases and J lost 0 bases.

This clonotype was sampled from a human donor in good health. The source material was CD8+ T cells from PBMCs. The chain couples TRBV28 to TRBJ1-1; 8 nucleotides align to TRBD1. The CDR3 loop reads CASSGTGLNTEAFF. In DNA form, the CDR3 reads TGTGCCAGCAGTGGGACAGGTCTGAACACTGAAGCTTTCTTT.